Below, 8 T cell receptor beta chains from the same sample are listed, as sequenced in a study of blood T cell repertoires in COVID-19. Method: immunoSEQ multiplex PCR; TCRdb's copy keeps in-frame clones and lacks some. The table has under 300,000 clones, 75% to 90% seen once. The sample taken for sequencing was peripheral blood. These TCRs come from a woman between 35 and 50 years old who had recovered from COVID-19.

The chain links TRBV19 to TRBJ2-1, with 7 bases fitting TRBD2. Trimming took 5 bases from V and 3 from J; bases not matched to a gene: 10. CDR1 and CDR2 (germline): LNHDA, SQIVND (reference sequence). There are 16 residues in the CDR3. For the CDR3, the DNA is TGTGCCAGTAGTCCCCTCGGTTCTAGCGGCTACAATGAGCAGTTCTTC. Translating it yields CASSPLGSSGYNEQFF.

This sequence joins TRBV25-1 and TRBJ2-5; D gene ambiguous. The V gene lost 1 base and the J gene lost 2 bases, with 2 bases spanning the gap. Germline CDR1 is MGHDK and CDR2 is SYGVNS. This CDR3 is 12 amino acids long. The CDR3 here is CASSESQETQYF. In DNA form, the CDR3 reads TGTGCCAGCAGTGAATCACAAGAGACCCAGTACTTC.

The chain couples TRBV19 to TRBJ2-3; D perhaps matches TRBD1 (5 bases). The germline V gene encodes CDR1 LNHDA and CDR2 SQIVND (reference sequence). V was clipped by 6 bases and J by 0 bases, with 13 bases between them. There are 15 residues in the CDR3. The chain's CDR3 is CASRLTETSTDTQYF. The CDR3 bases are TGTGCCAGTAGGCTGACAGAAACTAGCACAGATACGCAGTATTTT.

The rearrangement uses TRBV3-1 (or the pseudogene TRBV3-2) and TRBJ2-1; weak D call: TRBD2 (5 bases). The CDR3 extends over 14 amino acids. V was shortened by 0 bases and J by 10 bases, with 13 bases between the two germline ends. CDR1 is LGHDT and CDR2 is YNNKEL in the germline V gene (reference sequence). This CDR3 is CASSQDRSRGEQFF. The CDR3 nucleotides read TGTGCCAGCAGCCAAGATCGGTCCCGAGGGGAGCAGTTCTTC.

The chain combines TRBV5-1 with TRBJ2-2; 14 bases line up with TRBD2. After removal of 4 bases from V and 1 base from J, the junction contained 6 bases not matched to a gene. This CDR3 has 18 amino acids. The germline CDR1 and CDR2 sequences are SGHRS and YFSETQ. This CDR3 reads CASSHGLAGGQNTGELFF. Written as DNA, the CDR3 is TGCGCCAGCAGCCACGGACTAGCGGGGGGTCAGAACACCGGGGAGCTGTTTTTT.

DNA of the CDR3: TGTGCCAGCTCACCGTACGGGGGAAAACTGTTTTTT. Translation: CASSPYGGKLFF. The V call is TRBV18, the J call TRBJ1-4, with D possibly being TRBD1 (5 bases). CDR1 is KGHSH, CDR2 LQKENI, per germline. The V gene lost 3 bases and the J gene lost 10 bases, with 9 bases spanning the gap. This CDR3 region has 12 residues.

Here the CDR3 reads CASSFPPHNEQFF. In nucleotides, the CDR3 is TGTGCCAGCAGCTTTCCTCCTCACAATGAGCAGTTCTTC. V usage is TRBV5-4 and J usage is TRBJ2-1; no reliable D call. Germline CDR1 SGHNT, CDR2 YYREEE (reference sequence). Trimming stripped 2 bases from V and 5 bases from J, with 8 bases between. The CDR3 has 13 residues.

The rearrangement joins TRBV12-3 or TRBV12-4 to TRBJ1-1; D might be TRBD1 (6 bases). The CDR3 runs to 12 residues. The germline V and J ends were trimmed by 7 bases and 8 bases, with 14 bases remaining between them. The CDR3, as DNA: TGTGCCAGCAAGGGGGTCTGGGAAGAAGCTTTCTTT. This translates into CASKGVWEEAFF.